The 5 T cell receptor beta chains presented below share a single source sample, sequenced in a study of blood T cell repertoires in COVID-19. The repertoire was sequenced with immunoSEQ multiplex PCR; TCRdb's copy has only in-frame clones and lacks some. This table has about 370,000 clones, over 75% appearing once. The sample comprised PBMCs or T cells enriched from blood (not recorded which). The receptor source for this set is a young man who had recovered from COVID-19.

This chain connects TRBV23-1 to TRBJ2-1; 7 bases match TRBD1. TRBV23-1 is flagged as an ORF with uncertain function. V dropped 3 bases and J dropped 7; count of bases not matched to a gene: 12. This CDR3 is built from 16 residues. The CDR3 DNA reads as TGCGCCAGCAGTCACTTCTCGACAGGGAAAATAAATGAGCAGTTCTTC. It specifies CASSHFSTGKINEQFF.

In DNA form, the CDR3 reads TGTGCCAGTAGTCTCCTAGGGAGAAAGAACACTGAAGCTTTCTTT. Its protein is CASSLLGRKNTEAFF. This rearrangement joins TRBV19 to TRBJ1-1, with D uncertain. CDR1 is LNHDA, CDR2 SQIVND, per germline (reference sequence). This CDR3 spans 15 amino acids. V was pared by 5 bases and J by 1 base, with 14 bases between.

This chain connects TRBV4-3 to TRBJ2-1, with D perhaps matching TRBD2 (6 bases). The V gene's germline CDR1 is LGHNA and CDR2 YSLEER. V shed 4 bases and J shed 1 base, with 17 bases lying between them. The CDR3 is 17 residues long. This CDR3 reads CASSPNYGSLSYNEQFF. CDR3 bases: TGCGCCAGCAGCCCCAATTACGGGAGTTTGTCCTACAATGAGCAGTTCTTC.

This clone was observed a few times. The chain joins TRBV4-1 to TRBJ1-4; D gene unclear. CDR1 is MGHRA and CDR2 is YSYEKL in the germline V gene. V lost 4 bases and J 5 bases, leaving 20 bases between the germline ends. This CDR3 contains 17 residues. In DNA form, the CDR3 reads TGCGCCAGCAGCCCCTTAGCATTGGGGAGGGCCAATGAAAAACTGTTTTTT. Protein product: CASSPLALGRANEKLFF.

This clone was seen a few times. V usage is TRBV18 and J usage is TRBJ1-1; D possibly corresponds to TRBD1 (5 bases). Germline loops: CDR1 KGHSH, CDR2 LQKENI. The CDR3 totals 14 residues. The V end was cut by 3 bases, the J end by 7 bases, with 15 bases between. The CDR3 DNA reads TGTGCCAGCTCACCCACCGTCGGGGGAAATGAAGCTTTCTTT. This sequence encodes CASSPTVGGNEAFF. The variable domain in full, completed from reference TRBV18 and TRBJ1-1, reads NAGVMQNPRHLVRRRGQEARLRCSPMKGHSHVYWYRQLPEEGLKFMVYLQKENIIDESGMPKERFSAEFPKEGPSILRIQQVVRGDSAAYFCASSPTVGGNEAFFGQGTRLTVV.